The rows below give T cell receptor beta chains drawn from one sample of a study of cytotoxic CD8 clonotypes in ibrutinib-treated CLL. The repertoire was sequenced with immunoSEQ multiplex PCR; TCRdb's copy has only in-frame clones and lacks some. The sample lists about 200,000 clones; more than 65% were seen once. The sequenced sample was PBMCs, obtained after 12 months of ibrutinib treatment. Receptors were obtained from a human donor with chronic lymphocytic leukemia. CDR3s include the opening cysteine and the closing phenylalanine or tryptophan. A D gene is named only where the DNA matches it firmly. Clone size appears in some rows only: once, few, many, or a class for an expanded clone.

.	once	TRBV4-1	TRBJ1-2	CASSGRAVGYTF	TGCGCCAGCAGCGGTCGGGCGGTTGGCTACACCTTC
.	few	TRBV5-4	TRBJ1-2	CASSEEYSLAGGYTF	TGTGCCAGCAGCGAGGAGTACTCCTTAGCGGGTGGCTACACCTTC
TRBD2	.	TRBV9	TRBJ2-1	CASSVGLAGSSYNEQFF	TGTGCCAGCAGCGTAGGCCTAGCGGGTAGCTCCTACAATGAGCAGTTCTTC
.	.	TRBV30	TRBJ2-7	CAWSVGQPGSYEQYF	TGTGCCTGGAGTGTAGGACAGCCGGGCTCCTACGAGCAGTACTTC
.	.	TRBV29-1	TRBJ1-1	CSIGTGNTEAFF	TGCAGCATTGGTACAGGGAACACTGAAGCTTTCTTT
.	.	TRBV4-1	TRBJ1-1	CASSQEIGRMNTEAFF	TGCGCCAGCAGCCAAGAGATAGGACGGATGAACACTGAAGCTTTCTTT
.	.	TRBV15	TRBJ1-2	CATSREQGMSYGYTF	TGTGCCACCAGCAGAGAGCAGGGGATGAGCTATGGCTACACCTTC
TRBD2	few	TRBV9	TRBJ2-1	CASSWDSGTSYNEQFF	TGTGCCAGCAGCTGGGATAGCGGGACCTCCTACAATGAGCAGTTCTTC
.	few	TRBV21-1	TRBJ2-3	CASSKKPGRDTRWSTDTQYF	TGTGCCAGCAGCAAAAAACCCGGCAGGGACACCCGATGGAGCACAGATACGCAGTATTTT